A selection of T cell receptor beta chains follows, all from one sample in a study of early T cells in non-severe SARS-CoV-2 infection. TCRdb reprocessed the 5' RACE reads via MiXCR and lists one record per CDR3 protein. The table shows some 49,000 distinct CDR3 sequences, with 12% occurring only once. The material sequenced was whole blood. The receptors stem from an adult who was a healthcare worker with PCR-confirmed SARS-CoV-2 infection or an uninfected control (not recorded which). Both conserved end residues are part of each CDR3. The D gene is left open where the match is weak. Not every row has a clone size; where given, it reads once, few, many or a size class.

many,TRBV7-2,TRBJ1-5,TRBD1,TGTGCCAGCAGCTCCGACAGGGGTAATCAGCCCCAGCATTTT,CASSSDRGNQPQHF
.,TRBV30,TRBJ1-2,TRBD1,TGTGCTTTTCCTAAGACAGGGAGCTATGGCTACACCTTC,CAFPKTGSYGYTF
.,TRBV29-1,TRBJ2-3,.,TGCAGCGGAGGTCGGGGTGGCGCAGATACGCAGTATTTT,CSGGRGGADTQYF
.,TRBV4-3,TRBJ1-2,.,TGCGCCAGCAGCCAAAGAAGGCCCGGTTTTGACTACACCTTC,CASSQRRPGFDYTF
.,TRBV20-1,TRBJ2-7,TRBD1,TGCAGTGCGCGTAGGTGGGACAGGGGAATCCACGAGCAGTACTTC,CSARRWDRGIHEQYF
few,TRBV5-4,TRBJ2-7,.,TGTGCCAGCAGCGGGAGGACAGGAAGGAACGAGCAGTACTTC,CASSGRTGRNEQYF
.,TRBV30,TRBJ2-7,TRBD2,TGTGCCTGGAGGTGGCGGGAGGGCCCCTACGAGCAGTACTTC,CAWRWREGPYEQYF
few,TRBV24-1,TRBJ2-1,.,TGTGCCACCAGTGACCCTTTATCCCTTCAGTTCTTC,CATSDPLSLQFF
few,TRBV25-1,TRBJ2-5,TRBD1,TGTGCCAGCAGTGGGTGGACAGGGGCGCTTCGGGAGACCCAGTACTTC,CASSGWTGALRETQYF
few,TRBV18,TRBJ2-2,.,TGTGCCAGCTCACTTACCTCGGCGGCGAACACCGGGGAGCTGTTTTTT,CASSLTSAANTGELFF
many,TRBV20-1,TRBJ2-7,TRBD1,TGCAGTGCCACGGACAGGGGCAAAACCTACGAGCAGTACTTC,CSATDRGKTYEQYF
few,TRBV29-1,TRBJ2-3,.,TGCAGCTCAAACGCAGATACGCAGTATTTT,CSSNADTQYF
many,TRBV3-1,TRBJ1-2,.,TGTGCCAGCAGTCGTAAAGGTTCTCGGGAGGGCTACACCTTC,CASSRKGSREGYTF
few,TRBV7-2,TRBJ2-3,.,TGTGCCAGCAGCTTAGTCCACAGGGTCACAGATACGCAGTATTTT,CASSLVHRVTDTQYF
.,TRBV12-3/TRBV12-4,TRBJ1-3,.,TGTGCCAGCAGACCCCCAGGCAGCACCATATATTTT,CASRPPGSTIYF
many,TRBV4-2,TRBJ1-3,TRBD1,TGTGCCAGCAGCCAAGATATGAGGGGGCCGGGTCGAAACACCATATATTTT,CASSQDMRGPGRNTIYF
.,TRBV14,TRBJ2-7,.,TGTGCCAGCAGCCAAAAACACAGACCGATCTACGAGCAGTACTTC,CASSQKHRPIYEQYF
.,TRBV10-3,TRBJ2-7,.,TGTGCCATCAGCTGGGACCGCACCTACGAGCAGTACTTC,CAISWDRTYEQYF
few,TRBV29-1,TRBJ2-7,.,TGCAGCGTTTACAGACGACGGAGATTCGCGGTCTACGAGCAGTACTTC,CSVYRRRRFAVYEQYF
.,TRBV2,TRBJ2-1,.,TGTGCCAGCAGTCACGGCGGATTCAATGAGCAGTTCTTC,CASSHGGFNEQFF
.,TRBV29-1,TRBJ2-1,.,TGCAGCGTTGTTGTCGCGGGGAATGAGCAGTTCTTC,CSVVVAGNEQFF
few,TRBV7-8,TRBJ2-7,TRBD2,TGTGCCAGCAGCGAAACTAGCGGGAGGGCTTCCGAGCAGTACTTC,CASSETSGRASEQYF
many,TRBV18,TRBJ2-3,.,TGTGCCAGCTCACCGGCGAGCACAGATACGCAGTATTTT,CASSPASTDTQYF
many,TRBV29-1,TRBJ1-3,.,TGCAGCGTTGAACGAGGCCTCTCTGGAAACACCATATATTTT,CSVERGLSGNTIYF
many,TRBV25-1,TRBJ2-5,TRBD1,TGTGCCAGCAGTCCCCCGGGACAGGGGCAAGAGACCCAGTACTTC,CASSPPGQGQETQYF
many,TRBV24-1,TRBJ2-7,.,TGTGCCACCAGTGATCCCCTTTCCCCCCGGGAAGAGCAGTACTTC,CATSDPLSPREEQYF
.,TRBV18,TRBJ2-1,TRBD1,TGTGCCAGCTCACCCCTTGACAGGGGGCTGTACAATGAGCAGTTCTTC,CASSPLDRGLYNEQFF
many,TRBV20-1,TRBJ2-7,TRBD1,TGCAGTGCTAGAGCGGGACAGATGCTATACGAGCAGTACTTC,CSARAGQMLYEQYF
many,TRBV6-1,TRBJ2-6,.,TGTGCCAGCCAACGAGGACGGAGCTCTGGGGCCAACGTCCTGACTTTC,CASQRGRSSGANVLTF
few,TRBV5-1,TRBJ2-3,TRBD2,TGCGCCAGCAGCCCATATAGCGGGGCTAGCACAGATACGCAGTATTTT,CASSPYSGASTDTQYF
.,TRBV6-6,TRBJ1-1,.,TGTGCCAGCAGTTTAGCAGCCCCTGAAGCTTTCTTT,CASSLAAPEAFF
many,TRBV12-3/TRBV12-4,TRBJ1-6,.,TGTGCCAGCAGTTCTTCCACGGACAGTCCTAATTCACCCCTCCACTTT,CASSSSTDSPNSPLHF
few,TRBV2,TRBJ2-7,.,TGTGCCAGCTGGGAAGCCTACGAGCAGTACTTC,CASWEAYEQYF
.,TRBV11-2,TRBJ2-1,.,TGTGCCAGCAGCTTCGGGCAGGAGCAGTTCTTC,CASSFGQEQFF
many,TRBV29-1,TRBJ2-7,.,TGCAGCGTTGAGGACGGGGACTACGAGCAGTACTTC,CSVEDGDYEQYF
few,TRBV12-2,TRBJ2-2,.,TGTGCAAGTCGCTTTATGGCTAGCGGGAACACCGGGGAGCTGTTTTTT,CASRFMASGNTGELFF
many,TRBV7-2,TRBJ2-1,.,TGTGCCAGCAGCTTAGATTCGCGAGGACGGGAGCAGTTCTTC,CASSLDSRGREQFF
many,TRBV7-2,TRBJ2-1,.,TGTGCCAGCAGCTTAGGGAGGTACAATGAGCAGTTCTTC,CASSLGRYNEQFF
many,TRBV9,TRBJ2-3,.,TGTGCCAGCAGCGTAGGATCAGCGGTCAGCACAGATACGCAGTATTTT,CASSVGSAVSTDTQYF
many,TRBV9,TRBJ2-7,.,TGTGCCAGCAGCGTAGATGCGGGCAGCACCTACGAGCAGTACTTC,CASSVDAGSTYEQYF
medium-sized,TRBV7-2,TRBJ2-5,TRBD2,TGTGCCAGCAGCTCGGGACTAGCGAGGTTCGGGGAGACCCAGTACTTC,CASSSGLARFGETQYF
.,TRBV7-3,TRBJ2-7,.,TGTGCCAGCAGCTTATATGGGGGCCTGTCCTACGAGCAGTACTTC,CASSLYGGLSYEQYF
.,TRBV6-2/TRBV6-3,TRBJ1-1,.,TGTGCCAGCAGTTACTGGGAGGCCACTGAAGCTTTCTTT,CASSYWEATEAFF
many,TRBV18,TRBJ1-1,.,TGTGCCAGCTCGGCGAACAGGGATGGCACTGAAGCTTTCTTT,CASSANRDGTEAFF
many,TRBV20-1,TRBJ2-5,TRBD2,TGCAGTGAAGCGCGGGCTAGCGGGGGGGCCCGGGAGACCCAGTACTTC,CSEARASGGARETQYF
few,TRBV28,TRBJ1-2,.,TGTGCCAGCAGTTTTCCGGACGGGAGGGGAGGTGGCTACACCTTC,CASSFPDGRGGGYTF
few,TRBV28,TRBJ1-1,.,TGTGCCAGCAGTTTGGAGAGCACTGAAGCTTTCTTT,CASSLESTEAFF
many,TRBV6-5,TRBJ2-3,.,TGTGCCAGCAGTTACTCCCCGACAGATACGCAGTATTTT,CASSYSPTDTQYF
many,TRBV5-1,TRBJ1-1,.,TGCGCCAGCAGCTTGGGGCAGGGGCTATGGGCTTTCTTT,CASSLGQGLWAFF
.,TRBV28,TRBJ1-2,.,TGTGCCAGCAGTCTGACAGTTGGCTATGGCTACACCTTC,CASSLTVGYGYTF
many,TRBV7-6,TRBJ2-7,TRBD1,TGTGCCAGCAGCTTCGGGACAGGATTTTACGAGCAGTACTTC,CASSFGTGFYEQYF
many,TRBV29-1,TRBJ2-1,.,TGCAGCGTTGTATCCCGGGGGGCCCACAATGAGCAGTTCTTC,CSVVSRGAHNEQFF
few,TRBV27,TRBJ1-2,.,TGTGCCAGCAGTTTATTTCTGGGGGATGGCTACACCTTC,CASSLFLGDGYTF
many,TRBV11-2,TRBJ2-3,TRBD2,TGTGCCAGCAGCCAAGGACTAGCGCCTAGCACAGATACGCAGTATTTT,CASSQGLAPSTDTQYF
many,TRBV14,TRBJ2-2,.,TGTGCCAGCAGCCACTCAGGGACTGCCACCGGGGAGCTGTTTTTT,CASSHSGTATGELFF